This T cell receptor (beta chain) was sequenced in a study of cytomegalovirus exposure and HLA in healthy donors. Trimming stripped 1 base from V and 1 base from J, with 7 bases between. The germline gives CDR1 KGHSY, CDR2 FQNENV. The CDR3 has 14 amino acids. PCR employed 60 Vbeta and 13 Jbeta primers. Sequencing used immunoSEQ multiplex PCR; TCRdb keeps in-frame clones, though not all of them. The sample includes 150,000 to 180,000 clones, around 82% seen only once; the top ten take 5.6%. The specimen was PBMCs. This receptor was identified in a woman aged 35 to 49 in good health and CMV-seropositive. This sequence joins TRBV16 and TRBJ2-5, with D hard to call. For the CDR3, the DNA is TGTGCCAGCAGCCAATTCCTCAGCCAAGAGACCCAGTACTTC. It specifies CASSQFLSQETQYF.